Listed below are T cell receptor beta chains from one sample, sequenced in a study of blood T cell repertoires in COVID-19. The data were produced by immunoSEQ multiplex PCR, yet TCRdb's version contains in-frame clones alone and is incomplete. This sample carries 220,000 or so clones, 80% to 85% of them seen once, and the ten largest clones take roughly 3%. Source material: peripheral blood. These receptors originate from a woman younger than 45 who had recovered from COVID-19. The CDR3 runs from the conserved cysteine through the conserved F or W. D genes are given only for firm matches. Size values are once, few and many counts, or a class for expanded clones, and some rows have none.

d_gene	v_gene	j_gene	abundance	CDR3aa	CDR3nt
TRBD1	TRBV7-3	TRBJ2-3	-	CASSRQGADTQYF	TGTGCCAGCAGCCGACAGGGGGCAGATACGCAGTATTTT
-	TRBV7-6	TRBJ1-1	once	CASRGQGNTEAFF	TGTGCCAGCAGGGGCCAGGGGAACACTGAAGCTTTCTTT
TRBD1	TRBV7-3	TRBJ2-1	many	CASSLRQGLYNEQFF	TGTGCCAGCAGCCTCAGACAGGGGCTCTACAATGAGCAGTTCTTC
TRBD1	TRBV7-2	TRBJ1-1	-	CASSPGTGTTEAFF	TGTGCCAGCAGTCCCGGGACAGGGACCACTGAAGCTTTCTTT
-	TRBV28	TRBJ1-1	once	CASSFGTIEAFF	TGTGCCAGCAGTTTTGGGACAATTGAAGCTTTCTTT
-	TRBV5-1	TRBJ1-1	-	CASSFGSEETEAFF	TGCGCCAGCAGCTTCGGTTCTGAGGAGACTGAAGCTTTCTTT
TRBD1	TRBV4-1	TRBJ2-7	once	CASSQDGDRMSGAYEQYF	TGCGCCAGCAGCCAAGACGGGGACAGGATGAGCGGAGCTTACGAGCAGTACTTC
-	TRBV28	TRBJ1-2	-	CASGDPSGDYGYTF	TGTGCCAGCGGTGACCCTTCAGGGGACTATGGCTACACCTTC
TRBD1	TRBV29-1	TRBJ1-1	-	CSVNRGLGTEAFF	TGCAGCGTTAACAGGGGGCTAGGCACTGAAGCTTTCTTT
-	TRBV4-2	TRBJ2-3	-	CASSQDLGTVIVTDTQYF	TGTGCCAGCAGCCAAGATTTAGGGACTGTTATCGTCACAGATACGCAGTATTTT
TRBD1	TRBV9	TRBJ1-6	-	CASSVGRGQGNSPLHF	TGTGCCAGCAGCGTAGGGAGGGGACAGGGGAACTCACCCCTCCACTTT
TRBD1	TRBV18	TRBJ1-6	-	CASSPNRGNSPLHF	TGTGCCAGCTCACCAAACAGGGGTAATTCACCCCTCCACTTT
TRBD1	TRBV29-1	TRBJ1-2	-	CSVETLDRGGYGYTF	TGCAGCGTTGAAACGCTGGACAGGGGGGGCTATGGCTACACCTTC
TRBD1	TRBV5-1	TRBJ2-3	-	CASSLGQGDTDTQYF	TGCGCCAGCAGCTTGGGACAGGGGGACACAGATACGCAGTATTTT
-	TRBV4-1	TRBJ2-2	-	CASSAGKAGELFF	TGCGCCAGCAGCGCCGGGAAAGCCGGGGAGCTGTTTTTT
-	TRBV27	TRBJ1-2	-	CASSLSGNYGYTF	TGTGCCAGCAGCCTTTCAGGGAACTATGGCTACACCTTC
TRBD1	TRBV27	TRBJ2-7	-	CASSPGTALSYEQYF	TGTGCCAGCAGTCCCGGGACAGCCCTATCCTACGAGCAGTACTTC
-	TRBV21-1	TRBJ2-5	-	CASSKVKQMGQQETQYF	TGTGCCAGCAGCAAAGTAAAACAGATGGGACAGCAAGAGACCCAGTACTTC
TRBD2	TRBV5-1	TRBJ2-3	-	CASSSVAGGFTDTQYF	TGCGCCAGCAGCTCGGTAGCGGGAGGGTTCACAGATACGCAGTATTTT
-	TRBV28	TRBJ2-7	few	CASSMAGPPYEQYF	TGTGCCAGCAGTATGGCAGGGCCCCCCTACGAGCAGTACTTC
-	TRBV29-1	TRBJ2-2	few	CSVEAREAGELFF	TGCAGCGTTGAGGCCAGGGAGGCCGGGGAGCTGTTTTTT
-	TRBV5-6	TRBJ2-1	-	CASTLGLREQFF	TGTGCCAGCACCCTGGGACTCCGGGAACAGTTCTTC
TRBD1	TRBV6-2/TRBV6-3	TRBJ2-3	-	CASSYGTDSTDTQYF	TGTGCCAGCAGTTACGGGACAGACTCCACAGATACGCAGTATTTT
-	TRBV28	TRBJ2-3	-	CASSFGLFGTDTQYF	TGTGCCAGCAGTTTTGGACTATTTGGGACAGATACGCAGTATTTT
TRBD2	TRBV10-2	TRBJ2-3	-	CASLGLAGGTQYF	TGCGCCAGCTTGGGGCTAGCGGGAGGTACGCAGTATTTT
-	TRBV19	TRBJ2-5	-	CASSPKDSVRETQYF	TGTGCCAGTAGTCCAAAGGACAGTGTTCGGGAGACCCAGTACTTC
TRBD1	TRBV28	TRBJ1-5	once	CASGTGNQPQHF	TGTGCCAGCGGGACAGGCAATCAGCCCCAGCATTTT
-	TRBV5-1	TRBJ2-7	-	CASSGGLGGYGSGEQYF	TGCGCCAGCAGCGGGGGGTTGGGCGGCTACGGGTCGGGAGAGCAGTACTTC
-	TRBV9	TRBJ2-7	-	CASSAGSDYEQYF	TGTGCCAGCAGCGCAGGGTCCGATTACGAGCAGTACTTC